What follows are 18 T cell receptor beta chains derived from one specimen sequenced in a study of T cells in Graves' hyperthyroidism and ophthalmopathy. RNA transcripts gave rise to amplified TCR beta CDR3 regions. The TCR CDR3 was amplified in a first-round RT-PCR using the HTBI primer set. TCRdb reprocessed the multiplex PCR reads with MiXCR, giving one entry per CDR3 protein. The sample includes over 400,000 distinct CDR3 sequences, 14% to 15% of them seen just once. Sequencing was performed on blood. All receptors come from a man aged 18 to 29 with Graves' ophthalmopathy.

The chain employs TRBV12-3 or TRBV12-4 and TRBJ2-7, with TRBD1 matching 9 bases. This CDR3 spans 14 amino acids. The V and J ends lost 6 bases and 1 base, in that order; junction bases with no gene match: 4. For the CDR3, the DNA is TGTGCCAGCAGAGAGGGGACAGGGTCCTACGAGCAGTACTTC. Translating gives CASREGTGSYEQYF.

This clonotype was recorded many times. The V call is TRBV20-1, the J call TRBJ1-4, with no clear D. The length of the CDR3 is 13 residues. V was pared by 0 bases and J by 5 bases, with 7 bases between. Germline assignment: CDR1 DFQATT and CDR2 SNEGSKA (reference sequence). The CDR3 loop reads CSARDTGNEKLFF. DNA of the CDR3: TGCAGTGCTAGAGATACGGGAAATGAAAAACTGTTTTTT.

This clonotype was counted at least ten times. The V call is TRBV6-5, the J call TRBJ2-1, with a possible D match to TRBD1 (6 bases). The length of the CDR3 is 14 residues. V dropped 2 bases and J dropped 9 bases, with 14 bases sitting between them. Germline values: CDR1 MNHEY, CDR2 SVGAGI. The CDR3 nucleotides read TGTGCCAGCAGTTACCCCTCGACAGGAAGTGAGCAGTTCTTC. Translation: CASSYPSTGSEQFF.

This clonotype was seen ten or more times. This chain joins TRBV30 and TRBJ2-7, with 10 bases that match TRBD1. The CDR3 spans 14 residues. The V gene end was trimmed by 2 bases and the J gene end by 5 bases; junction bases not matched to a gene: 6. Germline V CDR1 and CDR2: GTSNPN, SVGIG (reference sequence). The CDR3 reads CAWSWDRGSHEQYF. The CDR3 region has the DNA TGTGCCTGGAGTTGGGACAGGGGATCCCACGAGCAGTACTTC.

To note about this clonotype: A much larger clone lies a single base off, so this may be a read error. The J gene is TRBJ2-1, the V gene TRBV29-1; 7 bases fit TRBD2. Germline CDR1 reads SQVTM; CDR2 reads ANQGSEA. V lost 7 bases and J lost 10; bases outside the gene matches: 13. This CDR3 has 13 amino acids. Here the CDR3 DNA reads TGCAGCGCTGATCGTTGCGGGAGCCACGAGCAGTTCTTC. Translation: CSADRCGSHEQFF.

The chain joins TRBV6-2 or TRBV6-3 to TRBJ2-5; D is possibly TRBD2 (6 bases). There are 14 residues in the CDR3. Trimming left V 2 bases short and J 0 bases short, with 7 bases between. Germline CDR1 MNHEY, CDR2 SVGEGT. The CDR3: CASSYLAHQETQYF. The CDR3 coding sequence is TGTGCCAGCAGTTACCTAGCGCACCAAGAGACCCAGTACTTC.

For this clonotype: Possible read error: a much larger clone is one base away. The J gene is TRBJ1-2, the V gene TRBV29-1; possibly TRBD1 for D (6 bases). V lost 1 base to trimming and J lost 6 bases, with 24 bases between them. The CDR3 sequence is 17 residues long. The germline V gene encodes CDR1 SQVTM and CDR2 ANQGSEA. CDR3 sequence: CSVEVGGGDKGEHGYTF. CDR3 DNA: TGCAGCGTTGAAGTAGGCGGGGGGGACAAAGGCGAACATGGCTACACCTTC. The whole variable domain, filled in from reference TRBV29-1 and TRBJ1-2, reads SAVISQKPSRDICQRGTSLTIQCQVDSQVTMMFWYRQQPGQSLTLIATANQGSEATYESGFVIDKFPISRPNLTFSTLTVSNMSPEDSSIYLCSVEVGGGDKGEHGYTFGSGTRLTVV.

The CDR3 sequence: CASSSPGGPAYEQYF. CDR3 nucleotides: TGTGCCAGCAGTTCCCCGGGGGGCCCAGCGTACGAGCAGTACTTC. This chain links TRBV28 with TRBJ2-7; D is perhaps TRBD2 (7 bases). The V and J ends lost 4 bases and 4 bases respectively, with 17 bases between them. This CDR3 comprises 15 residues. CDR1 MDHEN and CDR2 SYDVKM come from the germline V gene.

This clonotype was observed at least ten times. V and J are TRBV5-8 and TRBJ2-1; 9 nucleotides agree with TRBD2. V lost 3 bases, J lost 9 bases, and 10 bases stayed unmatched. The CDR3 covers 15 residues. Germline CDR1 is SGHTS and CDR2 is YDEGEE. The CDR3 loop is CASSSLAGKASEQFF. CDR3 nucleotides: TGTGCCAGCAGCTCTCTAGCGGGAAAGGCTAGTGAGCAGTTCTTC.

In this sample, this clonotype turned up many times. V usage is TRBV11-2 and J usage is TRBJ2-7, with D uncertain. This CDR3 has 13 residues. Germline assignment: CDR1 SGHAT and CDR2 FQNNGV. V was cut by 3 bases and J by 4 bases, with 10 bases left in between. In nucleotides, the CDR3 is TGTGCCAGCAGCTTTGGCAGGTCTTACGAGCAGTACTTC. Residues: CASSFGRSYEQYF.

Concerning this clonotype: At one end the junction does not follow the germline gene, possibly because of a read error. This chain joins TRBV11-1 and TRBJ1-2, with 8 bases aligning to TRBD1. The length of the CDR3 is 15 residues. Germline CDR1 reads SGHAT; CDR2 reads FQDESV (reference sequence). The CDR3 loop reads CASSQPPRGLHGYTF. The DNA for the CDR3 is TGCGCCAGCAGCCAACCCCCCAGGGGGCTCCATGGCTACACCTTC. Drawing the rest from reference TRBV11-1 and TRBJ1-2, the complete variable domain is EAEVAQSPRYKITEKSQAVAFWCDPISGHATLYWYRQILGQGPELLVQFQDESVVDDSQLPKDRFSAERLKGVDSTLKIQPAELGDSAMYLCASSQPPRGLHGYTFGSGTRLTVV.

This clonotype came up a few times. The chain couples TRBV5-1 to TRBJ2-2, with a tentative D call TRBD1 (5 bases). Germline lookup yields CDR1 SGHRS and CDR2 YFSETQ. The CDR3 has 14 residues. V lost 5 bases to trimming and J lost 3 bases, with 11 bases between them. As DNA, the CDR3 is TGCGCCAGCAGATATGGACACGACACCGGGGAGCTGTTTTTT. This encodes CASRYGHDTGELFF.

This clonotype was seen ten or more times. The chain carries TRBV3-1 and TRBJ2-1; TRBD2 aligns across 7 bases. CDR1 and CDR2 (germline): LGHDT, YNNKEL (reference sequence). V dropped 3 bases and J dropped 7; count of bases not matched to a gene: 12. This CDR3 is 16 amino acids long. The CDR3 coding sequence is TGTGCCAGCAGCCAGTTGGGGGAGGGCCATCGGAATGAGCAGTTCTTC. This gives the protein CASSQLGEGHRNEQFF.

In this sample, this clonotype turned up many times. The gene calls are TRBV27 and TRBJ2-1; D is undetermined. The V end was cut by 3 bases, the J end by 2 bases, with 8 bases between. In germline, CDR1 is MNHEY, CDR2 SMNVEV (reference sequence). The CDR3 is made up of 14 amino acids. The CDR3 DNA follows: TGTGCCAGCAGTTTTAGGTCCACCTACAATGAGCAGTTCTTC. Translating gives CASSFRSTYNEQFF.

A few counts support this clonotype. The gene calls are TRBV7-2 and TRBJ2-5; 8 nucleotides line up with TRBD2. This CDR3 contains 15 residues. Per germline, CDR1 SGHTA and CDR2 FQGNSA. Trimming at V came to 1 base and at J to 9 bases, leaving 10 bases not matched to a gene. The CDR3 loop is CASSLGPGGWEAQYF. CDR3 nucleotide sequence: TGTGCCAGCAGCTTAGGTCCGGGGGGGTGGGAGGCCCAGTACTTC.

CDR3 DNA sequence: TGCGCCAGCAGCCAAGATCAGAGGGCTGCCAATGAGCAGTTCTTC. This encodes CASSQDQRAANEQFF. The rearrangement uses TRBV4-1 and TRBJ2-1, with D perhaps TRBD2 (5 bases). Germline V gives CDR1 MGHRA, CDR2 YSYEKL. V lost 0 bases and J lost 6, with 12 bases in between. The CDR3 has 15 residues.

This clonotype occurred a few times. V and J are TRBV7-9 and TRBJ1-1; no reliable D call. V lost 7 bases, J lost 2 bases, and 14 bases lay in between. The CDR3 is 14 residues long. Germline values: CDR1 SEHNR, CDR2 FQNEAQ (reference sequence). The DNA for the CDR3 is TGTGCCAGCACCGAGCCGGACCGTAACACTGAAGCTTTCTTT. Protein: CASTEPDRNTEAFF.

This clonotype occurred a few times. The chain is built from TRBV20-1 and TRBJ2-3; 7 bases match TRBD1. The CDR3 contains 11 residues. From germline, CDR1 is DFQATT and CDR2 SNEGSKA (reference sequence). V shed 7 bases and J 13 bases; nucleotides not matched to a gene: 11. In DNA, the CDR3 is TGCAGTGTTGTAACAGGGGTAACGAAGTATTTT. Amino acids: CSVVTGVTKYF.